These 18 T cell receptor beta chains were all obtained from the same sample, sequenced in a study of T cell clusters in autoimmune cytopenias. Some 39,000 genome equivalents of blood DNA were amplified for TRB. TRB rearrangements were amplified by touch-down multiplex PCR with mixed TRB-A/B primers. TCRdb re-called the multiplex PCR reads and gives one entry per CDR3 protein, without DNA. Here the sample table reports roughly 6,100 distinct CDR3 sequences. This same sample was also part of a study on T cell repertoires in aging, cancer and after chemotherapy.

The sample comprised peripheral blood. These TCRs come from a human donor in good health.

Its frequency marks this clonotype as medium-sized. The chain carries TRBV5-6 and TRBJ2-7; TCRdb outputs TRBD1, but without DNA this stays unchecked. This CDR3 has 13 residues. Per the germline V gene, CDR1 is SGHDT and CDR2 is YYEEEE. The CDR3 loop is CASSRTGRHEQYF.

By frequency, this clonotype is medium-sized (0.01 to 0.1%). CDR3 in amino acids: CASKATNYGYTF. This sequence joins TRBV6-5 and TRBJ1-2. The CDR3 loop spans 12 amino acids. Looked up from germline, CDR1 is MNHEY and CDR2 is SVGAGI.

This clonotype ranks as large in terms of frequency. The gene calls are TRBV29-1 and TRBJ1-5. CDR1 and CDR2 (germline): SQVTM, ANQGSEA. The CDR3 covers 13 residues. The CDR3 protein is CSVESAGNQPQHF.

The CDR3 reads CAISEGLTNTGELFF. The chain employs TRBV10-3 and TRBJ2-2; TCRdb's D call of TRBD2 is untestable without DNA. The CDR3 runs 15 residues. Germline V lookup: CDR1 ENHRY, CDR2 SYGVKD.

Its frequency marks this clonotype as medium-sized. V usage is TRBV12-3 or TRBV12-4 and J usage is TRBJ2-5; the TCRdb D gene call, TRBD1, has no DNA to confirm it. This CDR3 comprises 16 residues. This CDR3 is CASSLATSPGQETQYF.

Frequency places this clonotype as medium-sized (0.01 to 0.1%). The chain employs TRBV6-5 and TRBJ2-1; TCRdb names TRBD1, which stays unverified in the absence of DNA. In germline, CDR1 is MNHEY, CDR2 SVGAGI. The CDR3 has 14 amino acids. The CDR3 spells CASSVGGGSSEQFF.

Its frequency marks this clonotype as medium-sized. The chain carries TRBV6-2 or TRBV6-3 and TRBJ2-6. The CDR3 loop spans 14 amino acids. Germline V lookup: CDR1 MNHEY, CDR2 SVGEGT. CDR3 sequence reads: CASSGTSGANVLTF.

This CDR3 reads CASSLAIGGGSGNTIYF. The chain is built from TRBV12-3 or TRBV12-4 and TRBJ1-3. The CDR3 consists of 17 residues.

The CDR3 is CASSLGRVMGNSPLHF. The chain couples TRBV5-1 to TRBJ1-6. Germline assignment: CDR1 SGHRS and CDR2 YFSETQ. The CDR3 extends over 16 amino acids.

This clonotype registers medium-sized by frequency. The chain recombines TRBV19 with TRBJ1-2; the TCRdb call, TRBD1, lacks DNA for checking. Per germline, CDR1 LNHDA and CDR2 SQIVND (reference sequence). This CDR3 contains 15 residues. This CDR3 reads CASARDRLKLEGYTF.

The CDR3 sequence: CSAGLRMNTEAFF. The V call is TRBV20-1, the J call TRBJ1-1. Germline loops: CDR1 DFQATT, CDR2 SNEGSKA (reference sequence). CDR3 length: 13 amino acids.

The chain has TRBV6-1 and TRBJ1-2. This CDR3 contains 12 residues. CDR1 and CDR2 from the germline V gene are MNHNS and SASEGT. The CDR3 loop reads CASSRGNYGYTF.

According to its frequency, this clonotype is medium-sized (0.01 to 0.1%). The chain couples TRBV19 to TRBJ2-7; lacking DNA, the TRBD1 call made by TCRdb goes unchecked. The length of the CDR3 is 17 residues. The germline gives CDR1 LNHDA, CDR2 SQIVND (reference sequence). CDR3 loop: CASSILPPRDRQNEQYF.

The CDR3 region is CASSLAGTSGGTQETQYF. J is TRBJ2-5 and V is TRBV12-3 or TRBV12-4; TCRdb returns TRBD2, unconfirmable since there is no DNA. The CDR3 is 18 amino acids.

The chain has TRBV20-1 and TRBJ2-1; TCRdb's D gene call, TRBD2, goes unchecked for lack of DNA. Germline-derived CDR1 and CDR2 are DFQATT and SNEGSKA (reference sequence). The CDR3 contains 14 residues. The CDR3 here is CSASRLAGTNEQFF.

This clonotype is called medium-sized (0.01 to 0.1%) based on its frequency. The chain recombines TRBV27 with TRBJ2-3; there is no DNA to check the TCRdb D call of TRBD1. This CDR3 contains 12 residues. Per the germline V gene, CDR1 is MNHEY and CDR2 is SMNVEV (reference sequence). The CDR3 protein is CASGYRVDTQYF.

This clonotype is classed as medium-sized (0.01 to 0.1%) by frequency. This chain links TRBV18 with TRBJ2-7; TCRdb's D gene call, TRBD1, goes unchecked for lack of DNA. In germline, CDR1 is KGHSH, CDR2 LQKENI. The CDR3 length is 15 residues. CDR3 amino acids: CASSPWAGGSYEQYF. Complete variable domain (other parts from reference TRBV18 and TRBJ2-7): NAGVMQNPRHLVRRRGQEARLRCSPMKGHSHVYWYRQLPEEGLKFMVYLQKENIIDESGMPKERFSAEFPKEGPSILRIQQVVRGDSAAYFCASSPWAGGSYEQYFGPGTRLTVT.

In terms of frequency, this clonotype is medium-sized. This chain connects TRBV6-2 or TRBV6-3 to TRBJ2-5. The CDR3 is 17 amino acids. Germline V lookup: CDR1 MNHEY, CDR2 SVGEGT. CDR3: CASSATKRDLLWETQYF.